This T cell receptor (beta chain) stems from a study of cytomegalovirus exposure and HLA in healthy donors. Study in general: Sequencing of 150 million to 200 million T cells in an earlier analysis found 95 million to 120 million unique TCR beta sequences.

This clone has more than one count but fewer than ten. Its cognate antigen is unknown. The CDR3 length is 17 residues. The germline V gene encodes CDR1 SGHTA and CDR2 FQGNSA. V gave up 5 bases and J gave up 6 bases; unmatched junction bases: 10. Study results and caveats: Prior analysis indicated that the majority of TCR beta V segments exhibited productivity approximately 90% or approximately 30% of the time. The classifier was said to identify cytomegalovirus status with high specificity and sensitivity.

The PCR was carried out with 60 Vbeta primers and 13 Jbeta primers. Generated by immunoSEQ multiplex PCR, the TCRdb table keeps only in-frame clones and is missing some. The sample lists 200,000 or so clones, about two thirds seen once, with about 3% in the top ten. V is TRBV7-2 and J is TRBJ2-1; TRBD2 agrees at 13 bases. Sequencing input: PBMCs. The sequence was collected from a man in his forties in good health and CMV-seropositive. The CDR3 region has the DNA TGTGCCAGCAGCCCCCGCCCACTAGCGGGGGGGCCCAATGAGCAGTTCTTC. It yields the protein CASSPRPLAGGPNEQFF.